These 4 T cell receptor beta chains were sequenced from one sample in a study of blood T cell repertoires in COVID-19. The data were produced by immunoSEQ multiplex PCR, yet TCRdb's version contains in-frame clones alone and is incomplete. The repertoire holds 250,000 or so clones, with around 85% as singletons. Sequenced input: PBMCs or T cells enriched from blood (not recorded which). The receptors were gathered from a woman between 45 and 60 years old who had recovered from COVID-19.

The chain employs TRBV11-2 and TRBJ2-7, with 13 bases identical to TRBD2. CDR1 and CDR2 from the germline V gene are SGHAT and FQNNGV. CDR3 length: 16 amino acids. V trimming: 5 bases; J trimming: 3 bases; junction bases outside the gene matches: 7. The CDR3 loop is CASSITGTSGIYEQYF. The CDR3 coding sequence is TGTGCCAGCAGCATAACCGGGACTAGCGGGATCTACGAGCAGTACTTC.

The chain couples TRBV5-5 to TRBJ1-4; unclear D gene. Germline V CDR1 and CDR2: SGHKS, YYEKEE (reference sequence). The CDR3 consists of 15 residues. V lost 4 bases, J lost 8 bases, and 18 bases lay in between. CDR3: CASSRTGKAVEKLFF. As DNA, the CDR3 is TGTGCCAGCAGCCGGACCGGGAAGGCGGTCGAAAAACTGTTTTTT.

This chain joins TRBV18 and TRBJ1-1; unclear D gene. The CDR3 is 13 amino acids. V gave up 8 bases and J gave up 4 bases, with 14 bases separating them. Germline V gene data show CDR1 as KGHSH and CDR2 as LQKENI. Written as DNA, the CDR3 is TGTGCCAGCCAGCGGACTCCAACCACTGAAGCTTTCTTT. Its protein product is CASQRTPTTEAFF.

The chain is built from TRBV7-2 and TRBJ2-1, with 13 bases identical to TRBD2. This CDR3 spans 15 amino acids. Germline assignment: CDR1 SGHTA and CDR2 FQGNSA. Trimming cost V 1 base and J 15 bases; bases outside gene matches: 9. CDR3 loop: CASSLGRGLAGIWFF. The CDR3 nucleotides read TGTGCCAGCAGCTTAGGAAGGGGACTAGCGGGAATTTGGTTCTTC.